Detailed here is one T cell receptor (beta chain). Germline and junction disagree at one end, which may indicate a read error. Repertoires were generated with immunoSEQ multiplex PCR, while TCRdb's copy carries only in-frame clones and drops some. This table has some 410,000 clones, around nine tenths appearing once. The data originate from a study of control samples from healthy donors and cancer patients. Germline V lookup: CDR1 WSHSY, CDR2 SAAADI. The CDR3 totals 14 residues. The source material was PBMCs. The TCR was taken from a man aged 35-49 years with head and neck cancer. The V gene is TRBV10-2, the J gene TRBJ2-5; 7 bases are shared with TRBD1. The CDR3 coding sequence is TGCGCCAGCAAATCGGACAGGAGAAAAGAGGCCCAGTACTTC. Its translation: CASKSDRRKEAQYF.